The subject of this entry is one TCR beta chain. At the DNA level, this CDR3 is encoded by other sequences in the same sample as well. Study donors comprised healthy, HIV-negative adults devoid of recent acute infection or vaccination. Investigators spread the genomic DNA of each subset evenly over several immunoSEQ plates. Assay used: immunoSEQ multiplex PCR; TCRdb lists only in-frame clones, some missing. The sample holds about 480,000 clones; almost 80% are singletons and the top ten take around 13%. This CDR3 spans 13 amino acids. Germline assignment: CDR1 GTSNPN and CDR2 SVGIG (reference sequence). The germline V and J ends were trimmed by 3 bases and 2 bases, with 7 bases remaining between them. The record originates from a study of shared clonotypes between healthy human individuals. Study-level information: Researchers drew samples from two women and a few men aged 18 to 49.

The sample comprised PBMCs. The TCR sequence derives from a woman aged 40 to 50 in good health. Some clones in this sample may be carry-over from other donors' samples. The chain uses TRBV30 and TRBJ2-2; D could derive from TRBD1 or TRBD2 (5 bases each). The CDR3 loop reads CAWRGENTGELFF. The CDR3 nucleotides read TGTGCCTGGAGGGGGGAAAACACCGGGGAGCTGTTTTTT.